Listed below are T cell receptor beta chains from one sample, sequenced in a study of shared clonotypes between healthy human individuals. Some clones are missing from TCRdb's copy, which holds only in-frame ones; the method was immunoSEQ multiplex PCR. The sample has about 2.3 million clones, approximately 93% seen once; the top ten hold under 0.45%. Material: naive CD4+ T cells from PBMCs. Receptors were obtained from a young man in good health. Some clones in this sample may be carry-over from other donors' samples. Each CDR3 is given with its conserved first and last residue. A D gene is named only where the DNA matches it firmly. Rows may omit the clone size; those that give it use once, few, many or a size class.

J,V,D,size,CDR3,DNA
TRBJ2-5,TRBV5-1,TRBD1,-,CASSSGQAQAAQYF,TGCGCCAGCAGCTCGGGACAGGCTCAGGCGGCCCAGTACTTC
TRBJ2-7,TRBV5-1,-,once,CASSLGRTYEQYF,TGCGCCAGCAGCTTGGGTCGCACTTACGAGCAGTACTTC
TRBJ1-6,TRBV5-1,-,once,CASSLRTEHSPLHF,TGCGCCAGCAGCTTGAGGACAGAGCATTCACCCCTCCACTTT
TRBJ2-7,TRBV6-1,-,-,CASRVVSYEQYF,TGTGCCAGCAGGGTGGTGAGCTACGAGCAGTACTTC
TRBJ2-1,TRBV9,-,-,CASSVLSSTDEQFF,TGTGCCAGCAGCGTATTGTCTAGCACCGATGAGCAGTTCTTC
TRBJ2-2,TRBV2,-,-,CASNLARANTGELFF,TGTGCCTCTAACCTGGCCAGGGCCAACACCGGGGAGCTGTTTTTT
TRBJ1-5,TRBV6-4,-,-,CASFFQPQHF,TGTGCCAGCTTCTTTCAGCCCCAGCATTTT
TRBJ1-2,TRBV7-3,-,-,CASSLVGGRYGYTF,TGTGCCAGCAGCCTTGTGGGGGGTCGGTATGGCTACACCTTC
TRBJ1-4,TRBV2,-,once,CASSPLGTPGEKLFF,TGTGCCAGCAGTCCCTTAGGGACCCCCGGGGAAAAACTGTTTTTT
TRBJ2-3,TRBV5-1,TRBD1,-,CASSFQGDSTDTQYF,TGCGCCAGCAGCTTCCAGGGGGATAGCACAGATACGCAGTATTTT
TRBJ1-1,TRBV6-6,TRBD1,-,CASRPRTGRTEAFF,TGTGCCAGCAGACCCCGGACAGGGCGAACTGAAGCTTTCTTT
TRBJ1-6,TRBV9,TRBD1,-,CASSEGGQGGSPLHF,TGTGCCAGCAGCGAGGGGGGACAGGGAGGTTCACCCCTCCACTTT
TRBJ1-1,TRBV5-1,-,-,CASSLLVNTEAFF,TGCGCCAGCAGCTTGTTAGTGAACACTGAAGCTTTCTTT
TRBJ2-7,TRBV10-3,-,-,CAIMAGHPSSYEQYF,TGTGCCATCATGGCCGGACATCCTAGCTCCTACGAGCAGTACTTC
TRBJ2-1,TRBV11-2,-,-,CASSPARLAPISYNEQFF,TGTGCCAGCAGCCCTGCCAGATTAGCGCCGATATCCTACAATGAGCAGTTCTTC
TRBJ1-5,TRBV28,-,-,CASRTPGGYQPQHF,TGTGCCAGCAGGACCCCGGGGGGTTATCAGCCCCAGCATTTT
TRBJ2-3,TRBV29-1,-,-,CSVGGKMTDTQYF,TGCAGCGTTGGGGGAAAGATGACAGATACGCAGTATTTT
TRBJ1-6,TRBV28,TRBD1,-,CASSLSPGGGGNSPLHF,TGTGCCAGCAGTTTATCGCCAGGGGGCGGCGGTAATTCACCCCTCCACTTT
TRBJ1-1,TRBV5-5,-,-,CASSSQPNTEAFF,TGTGCCAGCAGTTCTCAGCCGAACACTGAAGCTTTCTTT
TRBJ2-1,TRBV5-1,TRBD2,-,CASSWGLAGAIYNEQFF,TGCGCCAGCAGCTGGGGACTAGCGGGAGCCATTTACAATGAGCAGTTCTTC
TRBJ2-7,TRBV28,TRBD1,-,CASRTGGPLDEQYF,TGTGCCAGCAGGACAGGGGGCCCCTTGGACGAGCAGTACTTC
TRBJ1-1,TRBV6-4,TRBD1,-,CASSVTTGGITEAFF,TGTGCCAGCAGTGTGACGACAGGGGGCATAACTGAAGCTTTCTTT